These T cell receptor beta chains were read from a single sample in a study of memory CD4+ T cells and cytomegalovirus serostatus. The data were produced by immunoSEQ multiplex PCR, yet TCRdb's version contains in-frame clones alone and is incomplete. The data contain around 62,000 clones, about three quarters of them seen just once; the ten biggest clones take up around 4.5%. Sequenced sample: memory CD4+ T cells from blood. The receptors derive from an adult in good health and CMV-seropositive. CDR3s include the opening cysteine and the closing phenylalanine or tryptophan. Fields, in order: J gene, clone size, D gene, V gene, CDR3 protein, CDR3 DNA. A D gene is named only where the DNA matches it firmly. Size tells how often a clone was seen (once, few, many) or the class of an expanded clone, and some rows leave it out.

j_gene: TRBJ2-1; abundance: NA; d_gene: TRBD1; v_gene: TRBV6-5; CDR3aa: CASSPDRGTYNEQFF; CDR3nt: TGTGCCAGCAGTCCCGACAGGGGAACCTACAATGAGCAGTTCTTC
j_gene: TRBJ1-1; abundance: NA; d_gene: NA; v_gene: TRBV7-6; CDR3aa: CASSSSQNTEAFF; CDR3nt: TGTGCCAGCAGCTCGAGCCAGAACACTGAAGCTTTCTTT
j_gene: TRBJ1-5; abundance: few; d_gene: NA; v_gene: TRBV30; CDR3aa: CAWSGGREQPQHF; CDR3nt: TGTGCCTGGAGTGGGGGCCGCGAGCAGCCCCAGCATTTT
j_gene: TRBJ2-7; abundance: NA; d_gene: NA; v_gene: TRBV10-2; CDR3aa: CASTLSGAEQYF; CDR3nt: TGCGCCAGTACCCTATCAGGGGCCGAGCAGTACTTC
j_gene: TRBJ2-7; abundance: many; d_gene: NA; v_gene: TRBV11-1; CDR3aa: CASSLNVWSEQYF; CDR3nt: TGTGCCAGCAGCTTAAATGTTTGGAGCGAGCAGTACTTC
j_gene: TRBJ1-4; abundance: NA; d_gene: NA; v_gene: TRBV7-7; CDR3aa: CASSLGGGTNEKLFF; CDR3nt: TGTGCCAGCAGCTTAGGCGGGGGTACTAATGAAAAACTGTTTTTT
j_gene: TRBJ1-5; abundance: once; d_gene: NA; v_gene: TRBV7-8; CDR3aa: CASSLGVSNQPQHF; CDR3nt: TGTGCCAGCAGCTTGGGAGTTAGCAATCAGCCCCAGCATTTT
j_gene: TRBJ2-3; abundance: NA; d_gene: NA; v_gene: TRBV19; CDR3aa: CASTPPLGPFETDTQYF; CDR3nt: TGTGCCAGTACCCCGCCCCTGGGACCTTTCGAAACAGATACGCAGTATTTT
j_gene: TRBJ1-6; abundance: NA; d_gene: NA; v_gene: TRBV30; CDR3aa: CAWSARGANYNSPLHF; CDR3nt: TGTGCCTGGAGCGCCCGGGGGGCTAACTATAATTCACCCCTCCACTTT
j_gene: TRBJ2-7; abundance: many; d_gene: NA; v_gene: TRBV4-1; CDR3aa: CASSHLPGMVAKTYEQYF; CDR3nt: TGCGCCAGCAGCCATCTCCCGGGGATGGTGGCGAAAACCTACGAGCAGTACTTC
j_gene: TRBJ2-1; abundance: NA; d_gene: TRBD1; v_gene: TRBV28; CDR3aa: CATELQGQDEQFF; CDR3nt: TGTGCCACCGAACTACAGGGGCAGGATGAGCAGTTCTTC
j_gene: TRBJ1-4; abundance: NA; d_gene: TRBD1; v_gene: TRBV6-1; CDR3aa: CASSEARGGVEKLFF; CDR3nt: TGTGCCAGCAGTGAAGCCCGAGGGGGCGTTGAAAAACTGTTTTTT
j_gene: TRBJ1-2; abundance: NA; d_gene: NA; v_gene: TRBV27; CDR3aa: CASSLRQDLYGYTF; CDR3nt: TGTGCCAGCAGTTTAAGGCAAGACTTATATGGCTACACCTTC